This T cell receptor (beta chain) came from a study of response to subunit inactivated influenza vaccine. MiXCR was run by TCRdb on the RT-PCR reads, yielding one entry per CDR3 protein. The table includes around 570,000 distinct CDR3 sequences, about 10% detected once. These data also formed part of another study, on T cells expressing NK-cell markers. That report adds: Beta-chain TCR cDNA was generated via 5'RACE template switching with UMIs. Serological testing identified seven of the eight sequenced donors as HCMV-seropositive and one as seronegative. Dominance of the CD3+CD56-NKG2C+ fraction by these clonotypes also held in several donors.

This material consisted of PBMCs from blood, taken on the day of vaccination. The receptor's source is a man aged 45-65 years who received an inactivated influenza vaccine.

The CDR3 nucleotides are TGCAGTGCTAGAGATTGGAGGACCACCCCCGAGACCCAGTACTTC. This translates into CSARDWRTTPETQYF. The chain employs TRBV20-1 and TRBJ2-5; D possibly corresponds to TRBD2 (5 bases). CDR3 size: 15 residues. Germline V lookup: CDR1 DFQATT, CDR2 SNEGSKA (reference sequence). V was trimmed by 0 bases and J by 5 bases, leaving 16 bases between them.